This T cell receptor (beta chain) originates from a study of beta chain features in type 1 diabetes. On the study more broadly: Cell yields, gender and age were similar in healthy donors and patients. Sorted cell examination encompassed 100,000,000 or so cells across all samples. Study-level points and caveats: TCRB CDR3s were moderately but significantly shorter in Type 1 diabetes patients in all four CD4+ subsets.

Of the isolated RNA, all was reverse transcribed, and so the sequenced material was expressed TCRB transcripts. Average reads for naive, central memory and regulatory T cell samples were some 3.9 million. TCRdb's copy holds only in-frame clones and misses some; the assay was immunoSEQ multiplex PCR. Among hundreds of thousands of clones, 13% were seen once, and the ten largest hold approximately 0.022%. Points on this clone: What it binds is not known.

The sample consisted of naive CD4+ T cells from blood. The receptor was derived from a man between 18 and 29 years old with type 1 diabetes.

The CDR3 DNA is TGTGCCAGCTCTGCTAGGGGAACTGAAGCTTTCTTT. The encoded protein is CASSARGTEAFF. This chain links TRBV9 with TRBJ1-1; possible D gene TRBD1, 5 bases. CDR1 and CDR2 from the germline V gene are SGDLS and YYNGEE. The CDR3 spans 12 residues. The V and J ends lost 7 bases and 5 bases respectively, with 12 bases between them.